This T cell receptor (beta chain) came from a study of CD8 T cells in Susac syndrome. The study sequenced TCR beta in blood CD8+ and CD4+ T cells. Reverse transcription used about 0.45 to 1 ug RNA and random hexamers. The authors amplified TCR beta CDR3 across 54 Vbeta and 13 Jbeta using immunoSEQ multiplex PCR. TCRdb re-derived calls from the immunoSEQ multiplex PCR reads in MiXCR, one entry per CDR3 protein. Of approximately 19,000 distinct CDR3 sequences in the sample, 95% were seen once. The CDR3 totals 15 residues. Trimming stripped 4 bases from V and 4 bases from J, with 15 bases between. Germline values: CDR1 SGDLS, CDR2 YYNGEE.

The chain carries TRBV9 and TRBJ2-1; the D call may be TRBD1 or TRBD2 (5 bases each). What was sequenced was CD8+ T cells from PBMCs. The source of this sequence is a human donor in good health. In nucleotides, the CDR3 is TGTGCCAGCAGCCCCGAGGGGCTAGGGTACAATGAGCAGTTCTTC. Translation gives CASSPEGLGYNEQFF.